These 11 T cell receptor beta chains share one sample of origin, sequenced in a study of blood T cell repertoires in COVID-19. Profiling relied on immunoSEQ multiplex PCR, and the TCRdb table lists in-frame clones only, not all of them. The sample has about 150,000 clones; approximately 80% are singletons. The sequenced sample was peripheral blood. The receptors derive from a woman older than 75 with acute or convalescent COVID-19.

The CDR3 bases are TGTGCCAGCAGCTTGGAAGGGGTCAGGGGCACTGAAGCTTTCTTT. Its translation: CASSLEGVRGTEAFF. The genes are TRBV5-4 and TRBJ1-1, with a tentative D call TRBD1 (6 bases). The CDR3 contains 15 residues. The ends were cut back, 0 bases at V and 4 bases at J, with 13 bases in the middle. Germline V lookup: CDR1 SGHNT, CDR2 YYREEE (reference sequence).

V gene TRBV11-3 combines with J gene TRBJ2-7; possible D gene TRBD2, 6 bases. The germline V and J ends were trimmed by 5 bases and 4 bases, with 18 bases remaining between them. The CDR3 loop spans 15 amino acids. Germline V gives CDR1 SGHNT, CDR2 YENEEA. For the CDR3, the DNA is TGTGCCAGCAGCCTCTCCGGGGAGGCTCCGTACGAGCAGTACTTC. Protein product: CASSLSGEAPYEQYF.

This sequence joins TRBV6-1 and TRBJ2-7; D possibly corresponds to TRBD2 (6 bases). Looked up from germline, CDR1 is MNHNS and CDR2 is SASEGT. The V gene lost 0 bases and the J gene lost 3 bases, with 12 bases spanning the gap. CDR3 length: 15 residues. The CDR3 coding sequence is TGTGCCAGCAGTGAAGCCCAGGGAGGCTACTACGAGCAGTACTTC. It encodes CASSEAQGGYYEQYF.

This clone was counted a single time. The chain joins TRBV11-2 to TRBJ2-7; TRBD1 agrees at 7 bases. Trimming took 5 bases from V and 1 from J; bases not matched to a gene: 2. CDR3 length: 13 amino acids. CDR1 SGHAT and CDR2 FQNNGV come from the germline V gene. CDR3 nucleotides: TGTGCCAGCAGCCAGGACAGGTCCTACGAGCAGTACTTC. Translating it yields CASSQDRSYEQYF.

This clone was detected only a few times. The chain couples TRBV7-2 to TRBJ1-6; the match to TRBD1 covers 9 bases. In germline, CDR1 is SGHTA, CDR2 FQGNSA. V shed 5 bases, J shed 7 bases, and the junction held 6 bases outside the gene matches. This CDR3 spans 15 amino acids. CDR3 sequence: CASSVQGAMNSPLHF. As DNA, the CDR3 is TGTGCCAGCAGCGTACAGGGGGCGATGAATTCACCCCTCCACTTT. Complete variable domain (other parts from reference TRBV7-2 and TRBJ1-6): GAGVSQSPSNKVTEKGKDVELRCDPISGHTALYWYRQSLGQGLEFLIYFQGNSAPDKSGLPSDRFSAERTGGSVSTLTIQRTQQEDSAVYLCASSVQGAMNSPLHFGNGTRLTVT.

The chain employs TRBV7-3 and TRBJ1-1, with a weak D call TRBD1 (6 bases). With 5 bases removed from V and 6 bases from J, the gap between germline ends came to 19 bases. This CDR3 has 15 amino acids. The germline V gene has CDR1 SGHTA and CDR2 FQGTGA. The CDR3 spells CASSVIAGEGAEAFF. The CDR3 coding sequence is TGTGCCAGCAGCGTAATTGCAGGGGAGGGGGCTGAAGCTTTCTTT.

The chain is built from TRBV3-1 (or the pseudogene TRBV3-2) and TRBJ2-1; a possible D gene is TRBD2 (5 bases). The CDR3 sequence is 13 residues long. The V end lost 2 bases, the J end lost 10 bases, and 12 bases lay between the germline ends. From germline, CDR1 is LGHDT and CDR2 YNNKEL (reference sequence). CDR3 DNA: TGTGCCAGCAGCCAAATTGAACGAGGGGAGCAGTTCTTC. It specifies CASSQIERGEQFF.

Only a few counts were recorded for this clone. The chain couples TRBV19 to TRBJ1-2; 7 bases match TRBD1. This CDR3 contains 14 residues. The V segment lost 5 bases and the J segment 4 bases; nucleotides outside the gene matches: 7. Germline V gene sequence: CDR1 LNHDA, CDR2 SQIVND (reference sequence). The CDR3 sequence: CASSFRDSPYGYTF. The CDR3 DNA reads as TGTGCCAGTAGTTTCCGGGACAGTCCCTATGGCTACACCTTC.

The chain uses TRBV13 and TRBJ2-1; D is perhaps TRBD1 (6 bases). V was clipped by 4 bases and J by 6 bases, with 19 bases between them. The CDR3 totals 16 residues. Looked up from germline, CDR1 is PRHDT and CDR2 is FYEKMQ (reference sequence). The CDR3 DNA sequence: TGTGCCAGCAGCTCAAGTCCCAGGGGATACAGCAATGAGCAGTTCTTC. This encodes CASSSSPRGYSNEQFF.

The V and J genes are TRBV9 and TRBJ1-6; the match to TRBD1 covers 8 bases. V gave up 0 bases and J gave up 5 bases; unmatched junction bases: 13. Germline CDR1 is SGDLS and CDR2 is YYNGEE. CDR3 length: 19 amino acids. In DNA, the CDR3 is TGTGCCAGCAGCGTAGGTACCCGTCCGGGACAGGAGAATAATTCACCCCTCCACTTT. This translates into CASSVGTRPGQENNSPLHF.

The genes are TRBV4-3 and TRBJ1-3, with TRBD1 matching over 7 bases. The CDR3 length is 15 residues. V gave up 3 bases and J gave up 4 bases; unmatched junction bases: 6. Germline V gives CDR1 LGHNA, CDR2 YSLEER. The CDR3 loop reads CASSHQTGSGNTIYF. In DNA form, the CDR3 reads TGCGCCAGCAGCCATCAGACAGGGTCAGGAAACACCATATATTTT.